This TCR beta chain was retrieved from a study of T cell responses to AZD1222 COVID-19 vaccine. The study, taken as a whole, reports: Recipients of AZD1222 seropositive at baseline numbered only 6 or 7.

Trimming removed 0 bases from V and 7 bases from J, with 15 bases in between. The CDR3 loop spans 15 amino acids. CDR1 and CDR2 (germline): MNHEY, SMNVEV (reference sequence). The sample holds a few counts of this clone. Its target is not known. Only in-frame clones appear in the TCRdb table, and some are missing; sequencing was by immunoSEQ multiplex PCR. The sample includes some 170,000 clones, 80% to 90% of them seen just once. The material was peripheral blood, obtained 28 days after the second dose of the MenACWY control vaccine. This receptor was obtained from an adult who received the MenACWY meningococcal vaccine as a control. The rearrangement joins TRBV27 to TRBJ1-2, with D possibly TRBD1 on 5 matching bases. The CDR3 DNA reads as TGTGCCAGCAGTTTATCGGGGCCAGGGAAGCGTGGCTACACCTTC. As protein: CASSLSGPGKRGYTF.